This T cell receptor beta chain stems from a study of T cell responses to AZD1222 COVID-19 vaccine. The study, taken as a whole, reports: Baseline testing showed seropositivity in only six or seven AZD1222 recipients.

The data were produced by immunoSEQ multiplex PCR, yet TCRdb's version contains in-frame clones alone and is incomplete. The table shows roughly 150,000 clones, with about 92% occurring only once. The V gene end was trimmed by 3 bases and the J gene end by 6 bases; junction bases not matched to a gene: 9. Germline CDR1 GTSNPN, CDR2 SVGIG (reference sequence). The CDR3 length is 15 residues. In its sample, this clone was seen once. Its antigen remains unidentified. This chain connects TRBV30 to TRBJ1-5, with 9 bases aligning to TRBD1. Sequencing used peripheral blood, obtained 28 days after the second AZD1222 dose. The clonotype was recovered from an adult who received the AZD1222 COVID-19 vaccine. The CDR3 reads CAWRLQGARSQPQHF. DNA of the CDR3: TGTGCCTGGAGATTACAGGGGGCGCGAAGTCAGCCCCAGCATTTT.